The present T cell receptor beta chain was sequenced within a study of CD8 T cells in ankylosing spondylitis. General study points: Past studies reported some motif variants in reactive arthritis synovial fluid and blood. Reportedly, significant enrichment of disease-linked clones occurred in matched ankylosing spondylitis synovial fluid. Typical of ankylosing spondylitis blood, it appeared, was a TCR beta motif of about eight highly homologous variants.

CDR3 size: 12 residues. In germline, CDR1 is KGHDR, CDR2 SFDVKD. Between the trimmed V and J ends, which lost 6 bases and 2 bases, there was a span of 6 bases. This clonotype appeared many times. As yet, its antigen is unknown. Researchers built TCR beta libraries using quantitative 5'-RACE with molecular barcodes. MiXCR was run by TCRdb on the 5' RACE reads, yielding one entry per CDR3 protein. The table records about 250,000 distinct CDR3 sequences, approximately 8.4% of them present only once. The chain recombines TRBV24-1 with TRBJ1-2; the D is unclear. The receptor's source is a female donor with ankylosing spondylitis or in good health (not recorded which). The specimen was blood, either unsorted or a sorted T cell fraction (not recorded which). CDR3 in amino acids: CATSRINYGYTF. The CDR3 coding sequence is TGTGCCACCAGTAGGATAAACTATGGCTACACCTTC.